Sequencing of this T cell receptor beta chain was carried out in a study of CD8+CD57+ T cells in acquired aplastic anemia. Study summary: An average of roughly 3 ug of DNA was obtained from sorted CD4+ and CD8+ cells. Study results and limitations: Patients did not significantly differ from controls in CD8+ Simpson's diversity. Patients and controls were found to share around 30 CD8+ CDR3 sequences.

For sequencing, patients were chosen who had shown expansion of CD8+CD57+ cells by flow cytometry. Severe acquired aplastic anemia affected all patients. Germline-derived CDR1 and CDR2 are PRHDT and FYEKMQ (reference sequence). Deletions cut 5 bases from V and 3 bases from J, with 18 bases between. CDR3 length equals 16 residues. It was genomic DNA that served as the template for profiling TCR beta VDJ and CDR3. TCRdb re-analysed the reads in MiXCR, keeping a single row per CDR3 protein. The repertoire holds 150,000 or so distinct CDR3 sequences, with 40% to 55% as singletons. For this clonotype: Antigen: not known.

The origin of this receptor is a human donor with aplastic anemia. The chain combines TRBV13 with TRBJ2-3; D is perhaps TRBD1 or TRBD2 (5 bases each). Sequenced: sorted CD4+, CD8+, or CD8+CD57+ T cells (not recorded which) from PBMCs. The CDR3 reads CASSAGGAGVTDTQYF. CDR3 DNA: TGTGCCAGCAGCGCGGGTGGGGCCGGGGTAACAGATACGCAGTATTTT.